This T cell receptor (beta chain) is from a study of response to subunit inactivated influenza vaccine. General study points: Authors suggested that a seasonal influenza vaccination recruits few new T cells each time.

As for this clonotype: Its matching antigen is unknown.

V was pared by 5 bases and J by 6 bases, with 13 bases of the junction left unmatched. This CDR3 has 17 residues. TCRdb ran MiXCR on the RT-PCR reads and lists one entry per CDR3 protein. This table has about 180,000 distinct CDR3 sequences, approximately 9.2% appearing once. Sequencing used non-naive T cells sorted from PBMCs, obtained on the day of vaccination. The clonotype was recovered from a man aged 45-65 years who received an inactivated influenza vaccine. The chain employs TRBV12-3 or TRBV12-4 and TRBJ2-5; TRBD2 matches at 12 bases. As DNA, the CDR3 is TGTGCCAGCAGTCCCCTGCCGGCTAGCGGGGGGGGGCAGACCCAGTACTTC. It translates to CASSPLPASGGGQTQYF.